One sample yielded the 15 T cell receptor beta chains listed below, sequenced in a study of blood T cell repertoires in COVID-19. TCRdb's table, derived via immunoSEQ multiplex PCR, lists solely in-frame clones and lacks some. The data hold a few hundred thousand clones, with 80% to 90% observed a single time. The sample consisted of peripheral blood. The receptors here all came from an older woman with COVID-19, enrolled during active disease.

This chain connects TRBV9 to TRBJ1-2, with D tentatively TRBD1 (5 bases). This CDR3 region has 15 residues. V was shortened by 3 bases and J by 7 bases, with 19 bases between the two germline ends. Germline lookup yields CDR1 SGDLS and CDR2 YYNGEE. Here the CDR3 DNA reads TGTGCCAGCAGCGCTCAGGGTTGGCGGTCCGGTGGCTACACCTTC. Protein sequence: CASSAQGWRSGGYTF.

The V and J genes are TRBV27 and TRBJ1-6; D gene ambiguous. Germline values: CDR1 MNHEY, CDR2 SMNVEV (reference sequence). The ends were cut back, 5 bases at V and 0 bases at J, with 17 bases in the middle. The CDR3 has 18 residues. The CDR3 bases are TGTGCCAGCAGTCTAGATCCCCCGAGAAGCTCCTATAATTCACCCCTCCACTTT. As protein: CASSLDPPRSSYNSPLHF.

J is TRBJ2-1 and V is TRBV7-9; a possible D gene is TRBD1 (6 bases). This CDR3 contains 15 residues. CDR1 is SEHNR and CDR2 is FQNEAQ in the germline V gene (reference sequence). V gave up 3 bases and J gave up 0 bases, with 9 bases separating them. The CDR3 DNA reads TGTGCCAGCAGCTTGACAGGCCTCTCCTACAATGAGCAGTTCTTC. It translates to CASSLTGLSYNEQFF.

This clone was counted only a few times. The chain joins TRBV5-1 to TRBJ2-7; weak D call: TRBD1 (6 bases). CDR3 size: 13 residues. Germline assignment: CDR1 SGHRS and CDR2 YFSETQ. V shed 4 bases and J shed 5 bases, with 13 bases lying between them. CDR3 sequence reads: CASSPYRDHEQYF. The CDR3 DNA reads TGCGCCAGCAGCCCCTACAGGGACCACGAGCAGTACTTC.

The DNA for the CDR3 is TGTGCCAGCAGTTTGAACAGGGCCCCCACTGAAGCTTTCTTT. This codes for CASSLNRAPTEAFF. The V and J genes are TRBV27 and TRBJ1-1; the D gene is possibly TRBD1 (6 bases). This CDR3 region has 14 residues. Trimming cost V 3 bases and J 4 bases, with 12 bases left between them. Germline assignment: CDR1 MNHEY and CDR2 SMNVEV (reference sequence).

This rearrangement joins TRBV27 to TRBJ2-2; D is perhaps TRBD1 (5 bases). The V gene lost 6 bases and the J gene lost 5 bases, with 16 bases spanning the gap. This CDR3 spans 15 amino acids. CDR1 is MNHEY and CDR2 is SMNVEV in the germline V gene (reference sequence). The CDR3 region has the DNA TGTGCCAGCAGCCTAGAGACAGCCGAAACCGGGGAGCTGTTTTTT. Translating gives CASSLETAETGELFF.

Of note for this clone: Other DNA sequences of this sample code for an identical CDR3. The chain's CDR3 is CASSPGQDAGPQHF. In DNA form, the CDR3 reads TGTGCCAGCTCACCAGGACAGGACGCAGGGCCCCAGCATTTT. V is TRBV18 and J is TRBJ1-5, with 7 bases lining up with TRBD1. Germline trimming cut 2 bases from V and 9 bases from J; bases unmatched to any gene: 7. This CDR3 contains 14 residues. Germline loops: CDR1 KGHSH, CDR2 LQKENI.

This rearrangement joins TRBV9 to TRBJ1-5, with D tentatively TRBD1 (5 bases). Germline CDR1 is SGDLS and CDR2 is YYNGEE. Between the trimmed V and J ends, which lost 4 bases and 5 bases, there was a span of 16 bases. The CDR3 consists of 15 residues. The CDR3 is CASSPNTGDYQPQHF. The CDR3 DNA reads as TGTGCCAGCAGCCCGAATACAGGAGACTATCAGCCCCAGCATTTT.

This clone was seen a few times. The rearrangement uses TRBV15 and TRBJ1-5; D call uncertain. CDR1 LNHNV and CDR2 YYDKDF come from the germline V gene (reference sequence). The CDR3 runs to 16 residues. Trimming removed 0 bases from V and 5 bases from J, with 14 bases in between. The CDR3 DNA is TGTGCCACCAGCAGAGATCTTACGAGGGTAGATCAGCCCCAGCATTTT. Amino acid sequence: CATSRDLTRVDQPQHF. The whole variable domain, filled in from reference TRBV15 and TRBJ1-5, reads DAMVIQNPRYQVTQFGKPVTLSCSQTLNHNVMYWYQQKSSQAPKLLFHYYDKDFNNEADTPDNFQSRRPNTSFCFLDIRSPGLGDTAMYLCATSRDLTRVDQPQHFGDGTRLSIL.

The chain joins TRBV24-1 to TRBJ2-2, with a possible D match to TRBD1 (5 bases). CDR3 size: 13 residues. V gave up 7 bases and J gave up 2 bases, with 7 bases separating them. Germline values: CDR1 KGHDR, CDR2 SFDVKD. The CDR3 coding sequence is TGTGCCACCAGAGACAGTAACACCGGGGAGCTGTTTTTT. Its translation: CATRDSNTGELFF.

This clone was recorded only once. The CDR3 coding sequence is TGTGCCAGCAGTTACGCGACAGGGGGAGAAGATACGCAGTATTTT. Translating gives CASSYATGGEDTQYF. The V gene is TRBV6-5, the J gene TRBJ2-3, with TRBD1 identical over 9 bases. J gave up 5 bases and V 2 bases, and 5 bases lay outside the gene matches. This CDR3 is 15 amino acids long. Germline values: CDR1 MNHEY, CDR2 SVGAGI.

V and J are TRBV5-4 and TRBJ2-3; 9 bases map to TRBD1. Germline lookup yields CDR1 SGHNT and CDR2 YYREEE (reference sequence). This CDR3 is built from 15 residues. The V and J ends lost 4 bases and 0 bases, in that order; junction bases with no gene match: 3. CDR3 nucleotides: TGTGCCAGCAGCAACACAGGGGGCAGCACAGATACGCAGTATTTT. Its protein is CASSNTGGSTDTQYF. Variable domain in full (rest from reference TRBV5-4 and TRBJ2-3): ETGVTQSPTHLIKTRGQQVTLRCSSQSGHNTVSWYQQALGQGPQFIFQYYREEENGRGNFPPRFSGLQFPNYSSELNVNALELDDSALYLCASSNTGGSTDTQYFGPGTRLTVL.

This clone was counted once. This chain joins TRBV30 and TRBJ1-4, with 7 bases aligning to TRBD1. V gave up 4 bases and J gave up 4 bases; unmatched junction bases: 9. Germline CDR1 and CDR2: GTSNPN and SVGIG (reference sequence). The CDR3 is 15 residues long. In nucleotides, the CDR3 is TGTGCCTGGACGAGGACACAGGGGCTTAATGAAAAACTGTTTTTT. It translates to CAWTRTQGLNEKLFF.

The V gene is TRBV6-5, the J gene TRBJ1-5; tentative D call: TRBD1 (6 bases). The CDR3 runs to 13 residues. Deletions cut 8 bases from V and 7 bases from J, with 15 bases between. Germline V gives CDR1 MNHEY, CDR2 SVGAGI. The CDR3: CASGIRGSQPQHF. CDR3 nucleotides: TGTGCCAGCGGAATCAGGGGTTCGCAGCCCCAGCATTTT.

The V and J genes are TRBV7-2 and TRBJ2-5, with 9 nucleotides matching TRBD2. The CDR3 loop spans 16 amino acids. The V segment lost 1 base and the J segment 7 bases; nucleotides outside the gene matches: 10. Germline CDR1 SGHTA, CDR2 FQGNSA. Here the CDR3 DNA reads TGTGCCAGCAGCTTAGTAGGTAGCGGGGGCCCGGCGACCCAGTACTTC. Translating gives CASSLVGSGGPATQYF.